These T cell receptor beta chains were read from a single sample in a study of sequential checkpoint blockade in melanoma. TCRdb's copy holds only in-frame clones and misses some; the assay was immunoSEQ multiplex PCR. In the table there are approximately 15,000 clones, 60% to 80% of which are singletons. The source was CD8+ T cells sorted from blood (inferred from file names), collected from a patient given nivolumab and ipilimumab in sequence. The receptors were sampled from a human donor with melanoma. CDR3s include the opening cysteine and the closing phenylalanine or tryptophan. D genes are given only for firm matches. Clone sizes are given selectively: once, few, many, or a class where the clone is expanded.

d_gene,j_gene,abundance,v_gene,CDR3aa,CDR3nt
NA,TRBJ2-7,NA,TRBV4-2,CASSQGVLRESYEQYF,TGTGCCAGCAGCCAAGGGGTGCTCCGGGAGTCCTACGAGCAGTACTTC
NA,TRBJ2-7,NA,TRBV7-8,CASSEKPGTLVSYEQYF,TGTGCCAGCAGCGAAAAACCCGGGACATTGGTCTCCTACGAGCAGTACTTC
TRBD1,TRBJ2-7,NA,TRBV5-1,CASSFWTGSSYEQYF,TGCGCCAGCAGCTTTTGGACAGGGAGCTCCTACGAGCAGTACTTC
TRBD1,TRBJ1-5,NA,TRBV10-3,CAISPGTANNQPQHF,TGTGCCATCAGCCCCGGGACAGCTAACAATCAGCCCCAGCATTTT
TRBD2,TRBJ2-6,NA,TRBV7-9,CASSHQTSGRVGANVLTF,TGTGCCAGCAGCCACCAGACTAGCGGGAGGGTGGGGGCCAACGTCCTGACTTTC
TRBD2,TRBJ2-7,NA,TRBV7-6,CASSFSGGGFNEQYF,TGTGCCAGCAGCTTCTCCGGGGGAGGGTTCAACGAGCAGTACTTC
NA,TRBJ1-2,NA,TRBV9,CASSVVPLDSNYGYTF,TGTGCCAGCAGCGTAGTTCCCCTCGACAGTAACTATGGCTACACCTTC
NA,TRBJ2-7,NA,TRBV16,CASSRGGLDEQYF,TGTGCCAGCAGCCGGGGGGGGCTGGACGAGCAGTACTTC
NA,TRBJ1-5,few,TRBV2,CASSEFVSSPGNQPQHF,TGTGCCAGCAGTGAGTTTGTGAGCTCCCCGGGCAATCAGCCCCAGCATTTT
TRBD2,TRBJ2-7,few,TRBV6-6,CASSPGGIEQYF,TGTGCCAGCAGCCCGGGGGGGATCGAGCAGTACTTC
NA,TRBJ2-7,NA,TRBV19,CASSGVKYEQYF,TGTGCCAGTTCGGGGGTTAAGTACGAGCAGTACTTC
NA,TRBJ1-5,NA,TRBV7-9,CASSAQGNQPQHF,TGTGCCAGCAGCGCTCAGGGGAATCAGCCCCAGCATTTT
NA,TRBJ1-5,NA,TRBV16,CASSQITNNQPQHF,TGTGCCAGCAGCCAAATCACAAACAATCAGCCCCAGCATTTT
NA,TRBJ2-1,NA,TRBV25-1,CASGESGADYNEQFF,TGTGCCAGCGGTGAGTCAGGAGCGGACTACAATGAGCAGTTCTTC
NA,TRBJ1-4,NA,TRBV4-2,CASSQDWARTNEKLFF,TGTGCCAGCAGCCAAGATTGGGCCAGGACTAATGAAAAACTGTTTTTT
NA,TRBJ1-1,NA,TRBV12-5,CASGLDPGGNTEAFF,TGTGCTAGTGGTTTGGATCCCGGCGGGAACACTGAAGCTTTCTTT
NA,TRBJ1-5,NA,TRBV27,CASSYTLGGEQPQHF,TGTGCCAGCAGTTATACATTGGGGGGTGAACAGCCCCAGCATTTT
TRBD1,TRBJ1-2,few,TRBV7-6,CASSLTGGEYGYTF,TGTGCCAGCAGCCTTACAGGGGGAGAGTATGGCTACACCTTC
NA,TRBJ1-2,NA,TRBV28,CASSQQDGYTF,TGTGCCAGCAGCCAACAAGATGGCTACACCTTC
NA,TRBJ1-1,NA,TRBV7-9,CASSLGGRLGTEAFF,TGTGCCAGCAGCCTGGGAGGACGTCTGGGCACTGAAGCTTTCTTT
NA,TRBJ1-1,NA,TRBV27,CASSFGAGGNEAFF,TGTGCCAGCAGTTTTGGGGCAGGTGGCAATGAAGCTTTCTTT
NA,TRBJ1-1,NA,TRBV4-1,CASSQIGAEAFF,TGCGCCAGCAGCCAAATAGGGGCTGAAGCTTTCTTT
NA,TRBJ2-7,few,TRBV7-5,CASSPSAGAYEQYF,TGTGCCAGCAGCCCCTCCGCGGGAGCTTACGAGCAGTACTTC
NA,TRBJ1-1,few,TRBV30,CAWGWSTEAFF,TGTGCCTGGGGGTGGAGTACTGAAGCTTTCTTT
TRBD2,TRBJ2-7,NA,TRBV7-9,CASSPGTSPTYEQYF,TGTGCCAGCAGCCCCGGGACTAGTCCAACCTACGAGCAGTACTTC
TRBD2,TRBJ2-7,NA,TRBV5-1,CASSFITSGAYEQYF,TGCGCCAGCAGCTTCATTACTAGCGGTGCCTACGAGCAGTACTTC
NA,TRBJ1-5,few,TRBV19,CASSMLEARGDNQPQHF,TGTGCCAGTAGTATGTTAGAGGCTCGGGGGGACAACCAGCCCCAGCATTTT
NA,TRBJ1-5,NA,TRBV4-3,CASSQDYRSNQPQHF,TGCGCCAGCAGCCAAGATTACAGGAGCAATCAGCCCCAGCATTTT
TRBD2,TRBJ2-7,NA,TRBV19,CASSDPGLAYEQYF,TGTGCCAGTAGTGACCCGGGACTAGCTTACGAGCAGTACTTC
NA,TRBJ1-2,few,TRBV27,CASSPRIRGSYGYTF,TGTGCCAGCAGTCCCCGGATCCGAGGGAGCTATGGCTACACCTTC
NA,TRBJ2-7,NA,TRBV19,CASSIVHGGHYEQYF,TGTGCCAGTAGTATAGTGCACGGAGGGCACTACGAGCAGTACTTC
NA,TRBJ1-1,once,TRBV4-3,CASSRAFTENTEAFF,TGCGCCAGCAGCCGAGCTTTCACAGAGAACACTGAAGCTTTCTTT
NA,TRBJ2-7,NA,TRBV5-8,CASKGSAYYEQYF,TGTGCCAGCAAAGGTAGCGCTTACTACGAGCAGTACTTC
NA,TRBJ1-1,NA,TRBV11-2,CASSLEWGLQRSTEAFF,TGTGCCAGCAGCTTAGAGTGGGGGCTACAACGATCCACTGAAGCTTTCTTT
NA,TRBJ1-2,NA,TRBV15,CATSRSGGSANYGYTF,TGTGCCACTTCCAGGTCGGGGGGGTCTGCTAACTATGGCTACACCTTC
NA,TRBJ1-4,NA,TRBV4-3,CASSQILATNEKLFF,TGCGCCAGCAGCCAGATACTTGCAACTAATGAAAAACTGTTTTTT
NA,TRBJ1-2,NA,TRBV13,CASSLSDGNYGYTF,TGTGCCAGCAGCTTAAGCGACGGGAACTATGGCTACACCTTC
NA,TRBJ2-7,NA,TRBV7-9,CASSLAVSSYEQYF,TGTGCCAGCAGCTTAGCGGTCAGCTCCTACGAGCAGTACTTC
TRBD1,TRBJ2-7,NA,TRBV19,CASSQGTGGSEQYF,TGTGCCAGTAGTCAGGGGACAGGGGGCTCCGAGCAGTACTTC